Shown below are 8 T cell receptor beta chains from a single sample sequenced in a study of human T cells and chemical hapten exposure. TCRdb reprocessed the RACE reads with MiXCR, giving one entry per CDR3 protein. The table includes about 350,000 distinct CDR3 sequences, over 6% detected once. The time point here: patch test 2, 6 weeks after DPC sensitization. Treatment given: therapeutic diphenylcyclopropenone sensitization with weekly scalp DPC. Sequences were derived from whole blood, sampled in connection with sensitization to the hapten diphenylcyclopropenone (DPC). The origin of the receptors is a woman aged 18-29 years with alopecia areata. Some clones in this sample may be carry-over from other donors' samples.

This clonotype was observed a handful of times. CDR3 coding DNA: TGTGCCAGCAGGCAACCGGGGGGGGCCCGTCTGGAGACCCAGTACTTC. This gives the protein CASRQPGGARLETQYF. The J gene is TRBJ2-5, the V gene TRBV6-5, with 8 bases that match TRBD2. The CDR3 extends over 16 amino acids. CDR1 is MNHEY, CDR2 SVGAGI, per germline. V shed 6 bases and J 5 bases; nucleotides not matched to a gene: 14.

This clonotype was counted at least ten times. The V call is TRBV18, the J call TRBJ1-1; D is perhaps TRBD1 (5 bases). Germline CDR1 and CDR2: KGHSH and LQKENI. V gave up 0 bases and J gave up 4 bases, with 12 bases separating them. The CDR3 covers 15 residues. The CDR3 nucleotides read TGTGCCAGCTCACCACCGAGTCAGGGTGGCACTGAAGCTTTCTTT. Translating it yields CASSPPSQGGTEAFF.

Ten or more counts support this clonotype. The rearrangement links TRBV7-2 to TRBJ2-3, with a possible D match to TRBD1 (6 bases). The CDR3 has 15 residues. Between the trimmed V and J ends, which lost 6 bases and 3 bases, there was a span of 16 bases. Germline CDR1 is SGHTA and CDR2 is FQGNSA. The CDR3 region has the DNA TGTGCCAGCAGGAGGCAGGGGAGTTTAACAGATACGCAGTATTTT. It is translated as CASRRQGSLTDTQYF.

This clonotype was seen many times. V usage is TRBV20-1 and J usage is TRBJ2-7; unclear D gene. Trimming cost V 3 bases and J 3 bases, with 12 bases left between them. Germline assignment: CDR1 DFQATT and CDR2 SNEGSKA (reference sequence). CDR3 length equals 13 residues. CDR3 DNA: TGCAGTGCTAGGGTCCTCTCCAACTACGAGCAGTACTTC. Translated, it gives CSARVLSNYEQYF.

To note about this clonotype: At one boundary the junction diverges from the germline segment, which might be a read error. The chain is built from TRBV7-7 and TRBJ2-1, with D hard to call. CDR1 and CDR2 (germline): SSHAT, FNYEAQ (reference sequence). CDR3 length: 13 amino acids. The DNA of the CDR3 is TGTGCTAGCAGTATTTTAAAGGGCGGTGAGCAGTTCTTC. It encodes CASSILKGGEQFF.

The chain has TRBV27 and TRBJ1-5, with D possibly matching TRBD1 (5 bases). V lost 9 bases, J lost 5 bases, and 17 bases lay in between. Looked up from germline, CDR1 is MNHEY and CDR2 is SMNVEV (reference sequence). The CDR3 has 14 residues. The CDR3 protein is CASSLRAEHQPQHF. Here the CDR3 DNA reads TGTGCCAGTTCCCTCAGGGCCGAGCATCAGCCCCAGCATTTT.

This clonotype came up a few times. The genes are TRBV6-1 and TRBJ2-4; TRBD1 matches at 12 bases. Germline CDR1 reads MNHNS; CDR2 reads SASEGT. The V segment lost 5 bases and the J segment 3 bases; nucleotides outside the gene matches: 14. There are 19 residues in the CDR3. CDR3 amino acids: CASSQRPGTGGAGKNIQYF. CDR3 DNA sequence: TGTGCCAGCAGTCAACGTCCCGGGACAGGGGGCGCCGGCAAAAACATTCAGTACTTC.

Many counts were recorded for this clonotype. The J gene is TRBJ1-1, the V gene TRBV5-6, with D hard to call. V lost 0 bases and J lost 1, with 7 bases in between. Looked up from germline, CDR1 is SGHDT and CDR2 is YYEEEE. This CDR3 region has 14 residues. In DNA form, the CDR3 reads TGTGCCAGCAGCTTGGGATGGGGGAACACTGAAGCTTTCTTT. Translating it yields CASSLGWGNTEAFF.